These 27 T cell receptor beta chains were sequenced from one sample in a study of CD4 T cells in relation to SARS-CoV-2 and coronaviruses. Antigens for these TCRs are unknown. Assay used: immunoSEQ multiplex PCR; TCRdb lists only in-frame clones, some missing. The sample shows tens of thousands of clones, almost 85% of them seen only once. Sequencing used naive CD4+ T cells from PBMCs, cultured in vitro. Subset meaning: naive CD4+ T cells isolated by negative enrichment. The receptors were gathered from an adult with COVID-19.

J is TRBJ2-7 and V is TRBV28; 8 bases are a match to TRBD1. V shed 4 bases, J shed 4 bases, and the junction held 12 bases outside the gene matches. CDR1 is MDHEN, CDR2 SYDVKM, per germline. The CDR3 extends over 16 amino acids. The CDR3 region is CASSSLSGTGGYEQYF. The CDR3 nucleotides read TGTGCCAGCAGTTCCTTGTCCGGGACAGGAGGATACGAGCAGTACTTC.

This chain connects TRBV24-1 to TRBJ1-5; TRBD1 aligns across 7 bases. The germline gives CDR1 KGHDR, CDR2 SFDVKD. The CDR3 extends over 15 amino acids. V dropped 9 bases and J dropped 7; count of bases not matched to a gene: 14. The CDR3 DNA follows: TGTGCCACCGGACAAGAAAGGGGGCATCAACAGCCCCAGCATTTT. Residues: CATGQERGHQQPQHF.

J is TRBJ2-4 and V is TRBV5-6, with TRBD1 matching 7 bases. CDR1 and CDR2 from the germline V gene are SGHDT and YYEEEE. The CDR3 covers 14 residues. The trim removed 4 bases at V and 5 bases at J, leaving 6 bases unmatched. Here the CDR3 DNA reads TGTGCCAGCAGCGGAAGGGGGCGCGAAAACATTCAGTACTTC. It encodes CASSGRGRENIQYF.

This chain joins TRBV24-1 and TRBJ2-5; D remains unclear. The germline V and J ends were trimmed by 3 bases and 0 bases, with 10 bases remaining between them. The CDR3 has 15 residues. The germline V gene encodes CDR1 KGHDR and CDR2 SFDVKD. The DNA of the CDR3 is TGTGCCACCAGTGATCTGGACCCGTACCAAGAGACCCAGTACTTC. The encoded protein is CATSDLDPYQETQYF.

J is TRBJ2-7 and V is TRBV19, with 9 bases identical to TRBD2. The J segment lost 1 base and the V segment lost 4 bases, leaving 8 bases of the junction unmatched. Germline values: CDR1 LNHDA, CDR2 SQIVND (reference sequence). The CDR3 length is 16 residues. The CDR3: CASSRVAGDRSYEQYF. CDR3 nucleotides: TGTGCCAGTAGTAGGGTAGCGGGAGACCGATCCTACGAGCAGTACTTC.

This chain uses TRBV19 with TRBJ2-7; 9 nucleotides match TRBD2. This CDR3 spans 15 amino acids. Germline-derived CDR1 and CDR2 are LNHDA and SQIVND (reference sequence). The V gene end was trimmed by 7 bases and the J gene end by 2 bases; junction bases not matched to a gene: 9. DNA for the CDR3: TGTGCCAGTAAACGGACTAGCGAGGGGACCTACGAGCAGTACTTC. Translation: CASKRTSEGTYEQYF.

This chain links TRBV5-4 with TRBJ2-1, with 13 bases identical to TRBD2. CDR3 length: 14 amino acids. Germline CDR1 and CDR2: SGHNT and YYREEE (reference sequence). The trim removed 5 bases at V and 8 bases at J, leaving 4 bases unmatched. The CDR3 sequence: CASSFGLAGDEQFF. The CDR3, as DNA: TGTGCCAGCAGTTTCGGACTAGCGGGGGATGAGCAGTTCTTC.

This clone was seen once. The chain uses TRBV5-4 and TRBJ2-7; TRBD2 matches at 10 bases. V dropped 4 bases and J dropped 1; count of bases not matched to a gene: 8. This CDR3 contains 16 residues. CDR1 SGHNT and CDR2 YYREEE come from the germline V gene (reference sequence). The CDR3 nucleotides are TGTGCCAGCAGCAGCGCTGCGGGACTAGCGTCCTACGAGCAGTACTTC. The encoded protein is CASSSAAGLASYEQYF. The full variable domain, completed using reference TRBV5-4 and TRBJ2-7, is ETGVTQSPTHLIKTRGQQVTLRCSSQSGHNTVSWYQQALGQGPQFIFQYYREEENGRGNFPPRFSGLQFPNYSSELNVNALELDDSALYLCASSSAAGLASYEQYFGPGTRLTVT.

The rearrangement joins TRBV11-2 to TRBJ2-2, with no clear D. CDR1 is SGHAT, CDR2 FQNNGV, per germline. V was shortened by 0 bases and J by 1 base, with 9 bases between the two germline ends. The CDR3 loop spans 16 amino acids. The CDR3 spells CASSLEIDWNTGELFF. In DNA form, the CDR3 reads TGTGCCAGCAGCTTAGAAATCGACTGGAACACCGGGGAGCTGTTTTTT.

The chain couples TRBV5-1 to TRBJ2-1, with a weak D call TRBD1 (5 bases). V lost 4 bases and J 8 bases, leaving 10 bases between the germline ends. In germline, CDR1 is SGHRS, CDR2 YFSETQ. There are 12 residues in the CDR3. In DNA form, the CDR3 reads TGCGCCAGCAGCAGGCAGGGCCATGAGCAGTTCTTC. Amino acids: CASSRQGHEQFF.

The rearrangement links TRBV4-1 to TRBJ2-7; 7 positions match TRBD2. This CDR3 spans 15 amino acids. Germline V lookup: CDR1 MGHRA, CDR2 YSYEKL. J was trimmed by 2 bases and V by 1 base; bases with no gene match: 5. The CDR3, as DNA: TGCGCCAGCAGCCAAGGACTAGCTGAAGCCTACGAGCAGTACTTC. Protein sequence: CASSQGLAEAYEQYF.

In DNA form, the CDR3 reads TGCGCCAGCAGCCAAGAACAAGGGGCGGGGCGGCAGTACTTC. Translated, it gives CASSQEQGAGRQYF. J is TRBJ2-7 and V is TRBV4-3, with D perhaps TRBD2 (6 bases). CDR3 length: 14 residues. Trimming took off 0 bases at V and 9 bases at J, with 15 bases between the two ends. The germline CDR1 and CDR2 sequences are LGHNA and YSLEER.

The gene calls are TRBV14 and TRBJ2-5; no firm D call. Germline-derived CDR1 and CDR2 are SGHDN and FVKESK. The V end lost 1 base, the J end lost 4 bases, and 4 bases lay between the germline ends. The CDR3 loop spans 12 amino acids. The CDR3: CASSQAVETQYF. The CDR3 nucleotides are TGTGCCAGCAGCCAAGCGGTAGAGACCCAGTACTTC.

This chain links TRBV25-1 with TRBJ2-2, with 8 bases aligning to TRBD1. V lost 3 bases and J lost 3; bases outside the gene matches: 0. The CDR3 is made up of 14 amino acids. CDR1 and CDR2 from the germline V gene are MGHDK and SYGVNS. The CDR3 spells CASSEDRDTGELFF. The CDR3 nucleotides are TGTGCCAGCAGTGAGGACAGGGACACCGGGGAGCTGTTTTTT.

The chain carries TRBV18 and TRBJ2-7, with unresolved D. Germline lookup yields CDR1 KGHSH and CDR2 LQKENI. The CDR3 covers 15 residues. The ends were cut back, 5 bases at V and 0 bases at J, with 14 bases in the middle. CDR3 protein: CASSKTAGVSYEQYF. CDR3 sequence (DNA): TGTGCCAGCTCAAAAACGGCCGGAGTCTCCTACGAGCAGTACTTC.

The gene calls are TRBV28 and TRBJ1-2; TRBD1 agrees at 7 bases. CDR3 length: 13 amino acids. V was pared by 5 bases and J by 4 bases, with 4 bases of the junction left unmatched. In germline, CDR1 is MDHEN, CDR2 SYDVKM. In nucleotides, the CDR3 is TGTGCCAGCAGTGAGACAGGGCGCTATGGCTACACCTTC. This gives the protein CASSETGRYGYTF.

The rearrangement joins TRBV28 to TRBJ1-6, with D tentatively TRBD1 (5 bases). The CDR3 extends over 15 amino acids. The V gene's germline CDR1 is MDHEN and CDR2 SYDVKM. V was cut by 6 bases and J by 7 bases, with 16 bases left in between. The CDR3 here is CASRTRTGGNSPLHF. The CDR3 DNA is TGTGCCAGCAGAACGAGAACAGGTGGAAATTCACCCCTCCACTTT.

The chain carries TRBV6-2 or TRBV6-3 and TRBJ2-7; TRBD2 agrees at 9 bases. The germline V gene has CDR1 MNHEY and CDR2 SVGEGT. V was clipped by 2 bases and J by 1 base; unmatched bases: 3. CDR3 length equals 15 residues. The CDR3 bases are TGTGCCAGCAGTTACGGTAGCGGGAGTTCCTACGAGCAGTACTTC. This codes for CASSYGSGSSYEQYF.

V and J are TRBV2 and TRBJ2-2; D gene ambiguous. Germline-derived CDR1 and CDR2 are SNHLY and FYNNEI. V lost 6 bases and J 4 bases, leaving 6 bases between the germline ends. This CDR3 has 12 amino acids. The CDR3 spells CASRAGTGELFF. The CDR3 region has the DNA TGTGCCAGCAGGGCAGGCACCGGGGAGCTGTTTTTT.

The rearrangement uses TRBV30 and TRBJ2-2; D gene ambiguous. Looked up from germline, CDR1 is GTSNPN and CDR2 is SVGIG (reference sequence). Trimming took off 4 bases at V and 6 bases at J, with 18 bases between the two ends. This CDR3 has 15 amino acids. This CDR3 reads CAWTFSWTRAGELFF. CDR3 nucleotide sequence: TGTGCCTGGACCTTCTCCTGGACCCGGGCCGGGGAGCTGTTTTTT.

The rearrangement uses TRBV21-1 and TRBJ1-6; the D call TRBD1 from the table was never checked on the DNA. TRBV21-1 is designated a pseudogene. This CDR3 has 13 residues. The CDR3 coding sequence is TGTGCCAGCAGCAAAAAGACAGGGTCACCCCTCCACTTT. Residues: CASSKKTGSPLHF.

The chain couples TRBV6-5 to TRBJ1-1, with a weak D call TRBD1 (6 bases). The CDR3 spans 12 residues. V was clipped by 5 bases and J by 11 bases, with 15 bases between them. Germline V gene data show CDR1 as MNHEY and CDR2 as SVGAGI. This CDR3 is CASSPNRDVAFF. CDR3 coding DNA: TGTGCCAGCAGTCCAAACAGGGACGTGGCTTTCTTT.

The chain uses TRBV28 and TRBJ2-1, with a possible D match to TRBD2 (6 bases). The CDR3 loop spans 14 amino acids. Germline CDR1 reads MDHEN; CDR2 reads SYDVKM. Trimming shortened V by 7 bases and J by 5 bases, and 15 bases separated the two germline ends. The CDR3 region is CASKGLAINNEQFF. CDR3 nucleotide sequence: TGTGCCAGCAAGGGGCTAGCGATTAACAATGAGCAGTTCTTC.

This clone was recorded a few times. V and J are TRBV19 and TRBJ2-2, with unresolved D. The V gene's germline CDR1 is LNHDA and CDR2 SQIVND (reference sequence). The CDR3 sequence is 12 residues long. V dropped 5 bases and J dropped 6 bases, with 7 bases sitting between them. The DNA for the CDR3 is TGTGCCAGTAGTTTCCTCCCCGGGGAGCTGTTTTTT. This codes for CASSFLPGELFF.

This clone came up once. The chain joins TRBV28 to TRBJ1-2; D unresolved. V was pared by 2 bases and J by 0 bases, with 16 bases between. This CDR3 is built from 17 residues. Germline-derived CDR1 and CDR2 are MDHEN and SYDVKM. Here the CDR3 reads CASSLGSRSGPNYGYTF. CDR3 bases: TGTGCCAGCAGTTTAGGGAGTCGATCAGGCCCTAACTATGGCTACACCTTC.

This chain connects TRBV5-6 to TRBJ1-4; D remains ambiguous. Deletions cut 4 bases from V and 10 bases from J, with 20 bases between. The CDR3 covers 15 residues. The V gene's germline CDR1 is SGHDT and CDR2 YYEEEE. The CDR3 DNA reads TGTGCCAGCAGCCGAACCGGCCCCGAGGCGGGAAAACTGTTTTTT. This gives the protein CASSRTGPEAGKLFF.

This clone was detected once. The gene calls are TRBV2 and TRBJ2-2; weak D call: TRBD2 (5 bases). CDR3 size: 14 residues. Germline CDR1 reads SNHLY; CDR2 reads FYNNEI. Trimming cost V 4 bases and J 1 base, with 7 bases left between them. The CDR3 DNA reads TGTGCCAGCAGTGGAGGGAGGAACACCGGGGAGCTGTTTTTT. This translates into CASSGGRNTGELFF.